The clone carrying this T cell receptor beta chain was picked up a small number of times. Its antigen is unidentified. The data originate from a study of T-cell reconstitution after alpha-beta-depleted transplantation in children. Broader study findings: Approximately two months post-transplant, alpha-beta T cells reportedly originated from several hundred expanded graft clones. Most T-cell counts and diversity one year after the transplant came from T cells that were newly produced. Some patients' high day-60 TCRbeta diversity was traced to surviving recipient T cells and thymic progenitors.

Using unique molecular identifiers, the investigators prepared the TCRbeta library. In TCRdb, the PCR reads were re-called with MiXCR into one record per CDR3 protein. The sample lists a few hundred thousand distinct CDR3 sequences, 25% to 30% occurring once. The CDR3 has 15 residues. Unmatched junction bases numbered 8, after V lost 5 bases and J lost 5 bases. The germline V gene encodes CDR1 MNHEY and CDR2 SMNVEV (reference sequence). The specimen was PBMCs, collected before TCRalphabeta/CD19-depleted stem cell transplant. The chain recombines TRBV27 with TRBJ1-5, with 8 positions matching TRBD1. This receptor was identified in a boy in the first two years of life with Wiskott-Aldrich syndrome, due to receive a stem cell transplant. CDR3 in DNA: TGTGCCAGCAGTGCCGGGACAGGCCTCTATCAGCCCCAGCATTTT. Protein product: CASSAGTGLYQPQHF.